The text below deals with one TCR beta chain. No antigen is known for it. The data are from a study of CXCR3-negative and CXCR3-positive naive CD8 T cells (dated by TCRdb to the late 2010s). For context, the study as a whole: Roughly 140 million TRB reads were obtained in total, roughly 1.5 +/- 0.3 million reads per library. Data from ten to twelve donors, pooled across two independent experiments, went into the diversity and physicochemical repertoire analyses. Naive subsets from 5 donors and memory cells from 3 donors were included in the TRBV-TRBJ cluster analysis. What the work shows at the level of the full study, not this receptor alone: Within the same donor, TRBV-TRBJ usage looked similar between naive CXCR3-negative and CXCR3-positive cells, but memory cells had distinct patterns. Comparably high repertoire diversity was found in both naive subsets, whereas much lower repertoire diversity was found in memory CD8+ T cells. CXCR3 expression partially decreased after cryopreservation, so most assays used freshly isolated PBMCs. Surface CD5, linked to self-reactivity in mice, was comparable between naive subsets; TCR interaction strength was therefore also inferred from TRB CDR3 physicochemical properties. Compared with CXCR3-negative naive cells, CXCR3-positive naive cells had TRB CDR3s with higher hydrophobicity (lower Kidera factor 4), lower energy, and higher strength and volume indices.

TCRdb records NextSeq 550 as the sequencer. The Human TCR Profiling Kit (MiLaboratory) was used to prepare UMI-labeled 5' RACE TRB cDNA libraries. cDNA synthesis used the entire amount of extracted RNA, and PCR amplification then used the entire amount of cDNA produced. Libraries were prepared in parallel with an identical number of PCR cycles. Regarding the original processing steps: MIGEC and MiXCR extracted about 50,000 +/- 10,000 unique UMI-labeled TRB cDNA molecules per library, requiring at least two reads per UMI. Each library averaged around 40,000 +/- 10,000 functional in-frame TRB CDR3 nucleotide clonotypes without stop codons. After each sample was downsampled to 5000 UMI-labeled TRB molecules, VDJtools was used to calculate diversity metrics such as normalized Shannon-Wiener and Chao1. For the central five CDR3 residues, VDJtools calculated physicochemical properties weighted by clonotype size, namely interaction energy, strength, volume and Kidera factor 4. With the reads reprocessed by TCRdb, a single entry stands for each CDR3 protein sequence and no DNA is reported. TCRdb assigned the V and J calls; the authors' analysis was not used. This specimen's table enumerates around 160,000 distinct CDR3 sequences. About 0.27% of the sample belongs to the ten largest clones.

Each CD8+ T cell subset was flow-sorted in triplicate, with some 300,000 cells per subset placed directly into RLT lysis buffer. To keep memory contaminants out, a stringent definition of naive CD8+ T cells was applied: CD45RO-CCR7+CD27+CD95-. Using standard density gradient centrifugation, peripheral blood mononuclear cells were isolated from buffy coats. A FACSAria III was used to flow-sort naive CXCR3-negative and CXCR3-positive CD8+ T cells. An RNeasy Mini Kit was used to extract total RNA from the sorted cells. Its CDR3 holds 17 amino acids, cysteine through phenylalanine. The protein alone is recorded here. Sequences LGHNA (CDR1) and YSLEER (CDR2) are obtained from the germline V gene.

The sequence derives from a human donor in good health. Some clones in this sample may be carry-over from other donors' samples. Sample: naive CXCR3+ CD8+ T cells from blood. The intended sense of this specimen's cell subset or site label: CD45RO-CCR7+CD27+CD95- naive CD8+ T cells expressing CXCR3 (TNR3+). The V gene is TRBV4-3 and the J gene is TRBJ2-1; TCRdb lists TRBD1, though no DNA is available to test this call. The CDR3 protein sequence reads: CASSQEGVASPYNEKFF.